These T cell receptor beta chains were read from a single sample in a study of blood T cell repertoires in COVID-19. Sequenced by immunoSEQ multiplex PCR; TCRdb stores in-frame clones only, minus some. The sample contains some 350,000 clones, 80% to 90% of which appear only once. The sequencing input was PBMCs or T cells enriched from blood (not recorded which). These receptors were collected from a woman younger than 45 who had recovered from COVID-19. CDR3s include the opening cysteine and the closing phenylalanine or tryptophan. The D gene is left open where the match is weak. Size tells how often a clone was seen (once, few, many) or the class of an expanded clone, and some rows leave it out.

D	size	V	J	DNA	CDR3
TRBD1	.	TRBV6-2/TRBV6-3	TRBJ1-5	TGTGCCAGCAGTTACTCGGACAGGGCAAATCAGCCCCAGCATTTT	CASSYSDRANQPQHF
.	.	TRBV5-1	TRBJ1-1	TGCGCCAGCAGCCCGGACAGTTTTGGCACTGAAGCTTTCTTT	CASSPDSFGTEAFF
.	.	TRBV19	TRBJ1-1	TGTGCCAGTAGTATATGGGGGCGCGGACCGAACACTGAAGCTTTCTTT	CASSIWGRGPNTEAFF
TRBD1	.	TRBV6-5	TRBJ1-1	TGTGCCAGCAGCTGGGACAGGGGGCGCGGCACTGAAGCTTTCTTT	CASSWDRGRGTEAFF
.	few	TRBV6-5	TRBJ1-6	TGTGCCAGCAGTTACCTGGGGACTCTTTCACCCCTCCACTTT	CASSYLGTLSPLHF
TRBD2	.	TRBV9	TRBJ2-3	TGTGCCAGCAGCGTAGATAGCGGGGGGGCAGATACGCAGTATTTT	CASSVDSGGADTQYF
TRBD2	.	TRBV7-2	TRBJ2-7	TGTGCCAGCAGACTAGCGGGGGGCCGAGAGCAGTACTTC	CASRLAGGREQYF
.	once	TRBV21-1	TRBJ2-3	TGTGCCAGCAGCAAAGGTACAGGGGGCACAGATACGCAGTATTTT	CASSKGTGGTDTQYF
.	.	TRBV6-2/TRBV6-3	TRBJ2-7	TGTGCCAGCAGCCGCGGCTCCCACGAGCAGTACTTC	CASSRGSHEQYF
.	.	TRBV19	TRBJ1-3	TGTGCCAGTAGTTTGAACGGGGGTACTGGAAACACCATATATTTT	CASSLNGGTGNTIYF
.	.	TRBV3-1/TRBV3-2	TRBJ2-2	TGTGCCAGCAGCCAAGGCTGGCAAAACACCGGGGAGCTGTTTTTT	CASSQGWQNTGELFF
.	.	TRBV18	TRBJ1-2	TGTGCCAGCTCACCAGAGGGTAGACCCTGGGGAGGCTACACCTTC	CASSPEGRPWGGYTF
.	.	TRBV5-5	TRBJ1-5	TGTGCCAGCAGCTTGTATCCAGGGGCATCTAATCAGCCCCAGCATTTT	CASSLYPGASNQPQHF
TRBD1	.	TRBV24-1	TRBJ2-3	TGTGCCACCAGGGACAGGGGGCGCGGAGGCACAGATACGCAGTATTTT	CATRDRGRGGTDTQYF
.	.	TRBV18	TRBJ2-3	TGTGCCAGCTCTTCCCGGGGTGATACGCAGTATTTT	CASSSRGDTQYF
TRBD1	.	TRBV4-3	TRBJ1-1	TGCGCCAGCAGCCAAGGGTACGGACAGGGGCCTAATGAAGCTTTCTTT	CASSQGYGQGPNEAFF
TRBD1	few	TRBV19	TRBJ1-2	TGTGCCAGTAGTACCGGGCACAGGGGAGACTTCTATGGCTACACCTTC	CASSTGHRGDFYGYTF